Listed here are 32 T cell receptor beta chains from one sample, sequenced in a study of T cells in Graves' hyperthyroidism and ophthalmopathy. Template material for amplifying TCR beta CDR3 regions consisted of RNA transcripts. The HTBI primer set was used in a first-round RT-PCR of the TCR CDR3. From the multiplex PCR reads, TCRdb called clonotypes with MiXCR, one entry per CDR3 protein. The profile shows about 520,000 distinct CDR3 sequences, roughly a quarter of them singletons. The specimen was blood. The receptors shown here come from a woman between 25 and 40 years old with Graves' ophthalmopathy.

The chain combines TRBV6-5 with TRBJ1-2; the D gene is possibly TRBD1 (6 bases). The CDR3 is 13 amino acids. The V end lost 2 bases, the J end lost 7 bases, and 11 bases lay between the germline ends. Germline lookup yields CDR1 MNHEY and CDR2 SVGAGI. This CDR3 is CASSYDRLSGYTF. Written as DNA, the CDR3 is TGTGCCAGCAGTTACGACAGGTTAAGTGGCTACACCTTC.

This clonotype was picked up many times. V is TRBV24-1 and J is TRBJ2-2, with 9 bases aligning to TRBD1. Germline V gene lookup returns CDR1 KGHDR and CDR2 SFDVKD. The V gene end was trimmed by 1 base and the J gene end by 4 bases; junction bases not matched to a gene: 3. The CDR3 is 16 amino acids. CDR3 coding DNA: TGTGCCACCAGTGATTTTAGGGACAGGGTCACCGGGGAGCTGTTTTTT. Its protein product is CATSDFRDRVTGELFF.

The chain recombines TRBV6-1 with TRBJ2-7; D tentatively reads TRBD1 or TRBD2 (5 bases each). CDR1 MNHNS and CDR2 SASEGT come from the germline V gene. V was cut by 6 bases and J by 2 bases, with 14 bases left in between. This CDR3 region has 14 residues. This CDR3 reads CASRKRDGPYEQYF. CDR3 coding DNA: TGTGCCAGCAGAAAAAGGGACGGCCCCTACGAGCAGTACTTC.

This clonotype was counted ten times or more. The chain employs TRBV7-9 and TRBJ2-5, with D hard to call. The V and J ends lost 0 bases and 5 bases respectively, with 10 bases between them. The CDR3 totals 14 residues. The germline V gene has CDR1 SEHNR and CDR2 FQNEAQ (reference sequence). As DNA, the CDR3 is TGTGCCAGCAGCTTAGCTCTGGGATTGGAGACCCAGTACTTC. Encoded protein: CASSLALGLETQYF.

This clonotype was counted only a few times. The gene calls are TRBV14 and TRBJ2-3; TRBD2 is a possible D gene (7 bases). V shed 2 bases and J shed 0 bases, with 9 bases lying between them. The CDR3 is 15 residues long. Germline V gene data show CDR1 as SGHDN and CDR2 as FVKESK. The CDR3 reads CASSQRGASTDTQYF. In nucleotides, the CDR3 is TGTGCCAGCAGCCAACGGGGGGCAAGCACAGATACGCAGTATTTT.

The sample holds many counts of this clonotype. The chain uses TRBV7-8 and TRBJ1-1; D is unresolved. CDR1 and CDR2 from the germline V gene are SGHVS and FQNEAQ. V lost 0 bases, J lost 3 bases, and 11 bases lay in between. This CDR3 is 15 amino acids long. For the CDR3, the DNA is TGTGCCAGCAGCTTAGCGATCATGGGGTACACTGAAGCTTTCTTT. Amino acids: CASSLAIMGYTEAFF.

In its sample, this clonotype was seen many times. The chain has TRBV7-9 and TRBJ2-2, with unresolved D. This CDR3 is 15 amino acids long. From germline, CDR1 is SEHNR and CDR2 FQNEAQ (reference sequence). V shed 3 bases and J shed 0 bases, with 8 bases lying between them. CDR3 sequence (DNA): TGTGCCAGCAGCTTGCCGTCCCCGAACACCGGGGAGCTGTTTTTT. Translating gives CASSLPSPNTGELFF.

In regard to this clonotype: Just one base apart from a much larger clone, this may be a read error. The chain has TRBV30 and TRBJ2-7; 8 bases are a match to TRBD2. The V gene end was trimmed by 2 bases and the J gene end by 12 bases; junction bases not matched to a gene: 6. The V gene's germline CDR1 is GTSNPN and CDR2 SVGIG (reference sequence). The CDR3 is made up of 11 amino acids. In DNA form, the CDR3 reads TGTGCCTGGAGTACCGGGACTAGTTCGTACTTC. This codes for CAWSTGTSSYF.

This chain's CDR3 is CASSLPPRGRSYEQYF. CDR3 coding DNA: TGTGCCAGCAGTTTACCCCCCCGCGGACGATCCTACGAGCAGTACTTC. The genes are TRBV12-3 or TRBV12-4 and TRBJ2-7, with D hard to call. The CDR3 is 16 residues long. V lost 2 bases to trimming and J lost 1 base, with 15 bases between them.

The gene calls are TRBV12-3 or TRBV12-4 and TRBJ1-5; 10 nucleotides line up with TRBD1. J gave up 11 bases and V 8 bases, and 9 bases lay outside the gene matches. This CDR3 has 13 amino acids. In DNA, the CDR3 is TGTGCCAGCCGGGACAGGGGAACTCTGTCCCAGCATTTT. Translating gives CASRDRGTLSQHF.

The chain employs TRBV20-1 and TRBJ1-2, with a weak D call TRBD1 (5 bases). V lost 2 bases to trimming and J lost 5 bases, with 15 bases between them. CDR3 size: 14 residues. Germline CDR1 reads DFQATT; CDR2 reads SNEGSKA (reference sequence). The CDR3 region has the DNA TGCAGTGCTAGACCATCGGAGACAGCTTATGGCTACACCTTC. Its translation: CSARPSETAYGYTF.

CDR3 loop: CSGLKGRETQYF. In DNA form, the CDR3 reads TGCAGCGGTCTAAAGGGTCGAGAGACCCAGTACTTC. The chain combines TRBV29-1 with TRBJ2-5; D gene uncertain. Trimming took off 7 bases at V and 4 bases at J, with 13 bases between the two ends. This CDR3 region has 12 residues. CDR1 and CDR2 from the germline V gene are SQVTM and ANQGSEA.

The V and J genes are TRBV18 and TRBJ1-1, with D possibly being TRBD1 (6 bases). Trimming left V 6 bases short and J 4 bases short, with 24 bases between. Germline CDR1 reads KGHSH; CDR2 reads LQKENI. The length of the CDR3 is 17 residues. CDR3 amino acids: CASSLRLHSQGVTEAFF. DNA for the CDR3: TGTGCCAGCTCCCTACGACTGCATTCACAGGGAGTCACTGAAGCTTTCTTT.

This clonotype was recorded at least ten times. The genes are TRBV2 and TRBJ2-7; TRBD1 matches at 9 bases. This CDR3 region has 13 residues. CDR1 and CDR2 (germline): SNHLY, FYNNEI. J lost 4 bases, V lost 8 bases, and 6 bases had no gene match. Written as DNA, the CDR3 is TGTGCCAGCGCCCGGGACAGGGAATACGAGCAGTACTTC. It is translated as CASARDREYEQYF.

This clonotype has just a few counts. V gene TRBV6-1 combines with J gene TRBJ1-2; TRBD1 matches at 7 bases. Germline CDR1 and CDR2: MNHNS and SASEGT. J gave up 5 bases and V 5 bases, and 2 bases lay outside the gene matches. The CDR3 has 12 amino acids. The CDR3 is CASSMTGYGYTF. The CDR3 DNA reads TGTGCCAGCAGTATGACAGGGTATGGCTACACCTTC.

This sequence joins TRBV28 and TRBJ1-1, with 7 bases fitting TRBD1. The germline V gene encodes CDR1 MDHEN and CDR2 SYDVKM. J was trimmed by 6 bases and V by 3 bases; bases with no gene match: 7. The length of the CDR3 is 14 residues. In DNA, the CDR3 is TGTGCCAGCAGTTTCAGGGGGGGTTTCGCTGAAGCTTTCTTT. This sequence encodes CASSFRGGFAEAFF.

This clonotype was picked up many times. The chain uses TRBV12-3 or TRBV12-4 and TRBJ1-5; 8 positions match TRBD1. This CDR3 has 15 amino acids. V shed 1 base and J 3 bases; nucleotides not matched to a gene: 2. CDR3 DNA: TGTGCCAGCAGTTTAGGGACAGGGACCAATCAGCCCCAGCATTTT. This sequence encodes CASSLGTGTNQPQHF.

V gene TRBV12-3 or TRBV12-4 combines with J gene TRBJ1-5; 7 bases are a match to TRBD1. V was pared by 7 bases and J by 1 base, with 4 bases of the junction left unmatched. This CDR3 is 14 amino acids long. CDR3: CASNNRGSNQPQHF. The CDR3 DNA reads as TGTGCCAGCAACAACAGGGGAAGCAATCAGCCCCAGCATTTT.

In regard to this clonotype: The junction departs from the called germline gene at one end, perhaps through a read error. This chain uses TRBV12-3 or TRBV12-4 with TRBJ2-7; tentative D call: TRBD2 (6 bases). CDR3 length equals 12 residues. Here the CDR3 DNA reads TGTGCCAGCAGTTGGGATAGGAGGGAGCAGGACTTC. Translated, it gives CASSWDRREQDF.

This clonotype occurred many times. The rearrangement links TRBV12-3 or TRBV12-4 to TRBJ1-1, with D possibly matching TRBD1 (5 bases). V lost 5 bases to trimming and J lost 3 bases, with 13 bases between them. This CDR3 spans 14 amino acids. CDR3 amino acids: CASSVRRGDTEAFF. In nucleotides, the CDR3 is TGTGCCAGCAGTGTCCGTCGGGGGGACACTGAAGCTTTCTTT.

Many counts were recorded for this clonotype. The CDR3 protein is CASKAGGYTEAFF. CDR3 DNA: TGTGCCAGCAAGGCAGGGGGTTACACTGAAGCTTTCTTT. This chain joins TRBV12-3 or TRBV12-4 and TRBJ1-1; 7 bases are a match to TRBD1. The length of the CDR3 is 13 residues. The junction had 5 bases not matched to a gene; V was cut back by 7 bases and J by 3 bases.

As regards this clonotype: A read error may account for a junction end that differs from germline. The gene calls are TRBV5-4 and TRBJ2-7; tentatively, D is TRBD1 (6 bases). The CDR3 spans 14 residues. In germline, CDR1 is SGHNT, CDR2 YYREEE (reference sequence). CDR3 amino acids: CASSSGDQGYEQHF. CDR3 nucleotide sequence: TGTGCCAGCAGCTCAGGGGATCAGGGTTACGAGCAGCACTTC.

Ten or more counts support this clonotype. The chain uses TRBV15 and TRBJ2-2, with 9 bases aligning to TRBD1. This CDR3 comprises 14 residues. J lost 6 bases, V lost 9 bases, and 8 bases had no gene match. The V gene's germline CDR1 is LNHNV and CDR2 YYDKDF (reference sequence). DNA of the CDR3: TGTGCCACGACCCGGGACAGGGCATCCGGGGAGCTGTTTTTT. It yields the protein CATTRDRASGELFF. Variable domain in full (rest from reference TRBV15 and TRBJ2-2): DAMVIQNPRYQVTQFGKPVTLSCSQTLNHNVMYWYQQKSSQAPKLLFHYYDKDFNNEADTPDNFQSRRPNTSFCFLDIRSPGLGDTAMYLCATTRDRASGELFFGEGSRLTVL.

This clonotype was seen once. The V gene is TRBV6-1, the J gene TRBJ2-5; tentatively, D is TRBD1 or TRBD2 (6 bases each). The V and J ends lost 8 bases and 4 bases respectively, with 17 bases between them. Per the germline V gene, CDR1 is MNHNS and CDR2 is SASEGT. CDR3 size: 14 residues. CDR3 sequence reads: CASWAGTSGETQYF. DNA of the CDR3: TGTGCCAGCTGGGCGGGGACATCAGGAGAGACCCAGTACTTC.

This clonotype was detected only a few times. V gene TRBV18 combines with J gene TRBJ1-1, with TRBD1 as a possible D gene (6 bases). The CDR3 is 16 residues long. Germline CDR1 KGHSH, CDR2 LQKENI. V shed 1 base and J shed 0 bases, with 12 bases lying between them. The CDR3 nucleotides are TGTGCCAGCTCACCACGGAGACAGGTCATGAACACTGAAGCTTTCTTT. Protein sequence: CASSPRRQVMNTEAFF.

This clonotype has just a few counts. The rearrangement joins TRBV18 to TRBJ1-2; 7 nucleotides agree with TRBD1. The CDR3 has 15 residues. Germline assignment: CDR1 KGHSH and CDR2 LQKENI. The trim removed 3 bases at V and 5 bases at J, leaving 9 bases unmatched. CDR3 in DNA: TGTGCCAGCTCACCGCCCCGGACAGGAAATTATGGCTACACCTTC. As protein: CASSPPRTGNYGYTF.

The table lists this clonotype with a few counts. A read error may be the cause here, since a much bigger clone is one base away. The chain recombines TRBV6-5 with TRBJ1-2; 9 positions match TRBD1. CDR3 length: 15 amino acids. Germline V CDR1 and CDR2: MNHEY, SVGAGI. Trimming removed 6 bases from V and 3 bases from J; junction bases left unmatched: 8. Here the CDR3 DNA reads TGTGCCAGCAGCTTAGGGACAGGGAGTTACTATGGCTACACCTTC. Protein sequence: CASSLGTGSYYGYTF.

V is TRBV6-2 or TRBV6-3 and J is TRBJ2-6; 7 positions agree with TRBD1. The V segment lost 5 bases and the J segment 0 bases; nucleotides outside the gene matches: 10. Germline-derived CDR1 and CDR2 are MNHEY and SVGEGT. The CDR3 has 18 residues. The CDR3 loop is CASSQGQLTFSGANVLTF. CDR3 bases: TGTGCCAGCAGTCAGGGACAGCTTACGTTCTCTGGGGCCAACGTCCTGACTTTC.

This clonotype was recorded a few times. The V call is TRBV6-1, the J call TRBJ2-7; 9 bases are a match to TRBD1. The V gene end was trimmed by 5 bases and the J gene end by 3 bases; junction bases not matched to a gene: 11. The CDR3 extends over 16 amino acids. Germline V gene lookup returns CDR1 MNHNS and CDR2 SASEGT. As DNA, the CDR3 is TGTGCCAGCAGTCAGGTGGGGGGACAGGGAGTCTACGAGCAGTACTTC. Translated: CASSQVGGQGVYEQYF.

This clonotype was counted at least ten times. This chain uses TRBV5-1 with TRBJ1-2; 8 bases align to TRBD1. V trimming: 4 bases; J trimming: 5 bases; junction bases outside the gene matches: 16. The CDR3 extends over 17 amino acids. Germline CDR1 SGHRS, CDR2 YFSETQ. Here the CDR3 reads CASSLAFRDRIRYGYTF. The CDR3 DNA follows: TGCGCCAGCAGCCTAGCCTTCCGGGACAGGATCCGGTATGGCTACACCTTC.

This clonotype has at least ten counts. The genes are TRBV7-2 and TRBJ2-7; TRBD2 matches at 13 bases. J was trimmed by 1 base and V by 5 bases; bases with no gene match: 5. CDR3 length equals 16 residues. The V gene's germline CDR1 is SGHTA and CDR2 FQGNSA. The CDR3 bases are TGTGCCAGCAGCCTCGGACTAGCGGGGGCTTCCTACGAGCAGTACTTC. Amino acids: CASSLGLAGASYEQYF.

DNA for the CDR3: TGTGCCAGCAGTTACGGGACGGGGGTTGCGGAGACCCAGTACTTC. Translating it yields CASSYGTGVAETQYF. The V gene is TRBV12-3 or TRBV12-4, the J gene TRBJ2-5; weak D call: TRBD2 (6 bases). Deletions cut 4 bases from V and 5 bases from J, with 17 bases between. This CDR3 region has 15 residues.